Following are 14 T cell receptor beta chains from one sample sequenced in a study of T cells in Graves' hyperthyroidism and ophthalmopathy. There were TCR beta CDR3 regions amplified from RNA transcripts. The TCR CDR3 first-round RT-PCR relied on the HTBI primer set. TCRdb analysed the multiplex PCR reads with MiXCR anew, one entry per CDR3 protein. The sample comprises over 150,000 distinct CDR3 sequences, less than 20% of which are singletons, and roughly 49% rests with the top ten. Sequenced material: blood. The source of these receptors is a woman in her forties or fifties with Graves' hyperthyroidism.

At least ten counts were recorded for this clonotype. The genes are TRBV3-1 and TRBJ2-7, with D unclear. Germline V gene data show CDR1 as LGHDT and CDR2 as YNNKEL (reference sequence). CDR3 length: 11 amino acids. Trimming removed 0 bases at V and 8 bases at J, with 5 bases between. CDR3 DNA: TGTGCCAGCAGCCAAGATCTTAAGCAGTACTTC. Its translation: CASSQDLKQYF.

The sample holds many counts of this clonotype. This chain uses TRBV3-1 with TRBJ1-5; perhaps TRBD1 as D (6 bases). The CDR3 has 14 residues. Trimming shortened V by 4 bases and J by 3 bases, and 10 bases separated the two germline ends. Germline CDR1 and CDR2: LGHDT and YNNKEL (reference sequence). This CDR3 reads CASSLRQDNQPQHF. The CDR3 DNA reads TGTGCCAGCAGCCTGAGACAGGACAATCAGCCCCAGCATTTT.

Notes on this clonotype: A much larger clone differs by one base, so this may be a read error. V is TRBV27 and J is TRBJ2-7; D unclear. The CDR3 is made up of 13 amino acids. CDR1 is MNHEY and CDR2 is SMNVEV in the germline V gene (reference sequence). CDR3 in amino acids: CACSPIPSYEQYF. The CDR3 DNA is TGTGCCTGCAGCCCCATACCCAGCTACGAGCAGTACTTC.

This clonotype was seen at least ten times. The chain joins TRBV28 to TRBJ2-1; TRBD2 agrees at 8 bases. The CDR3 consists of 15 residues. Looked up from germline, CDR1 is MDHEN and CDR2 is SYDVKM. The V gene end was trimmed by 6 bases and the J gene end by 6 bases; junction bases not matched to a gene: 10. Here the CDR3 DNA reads TGTGCCAGCAGGGGGGAGCGGGAGCTAGGCAATGAGCAGTTCTTC. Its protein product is CASRGERELGNEQFF.

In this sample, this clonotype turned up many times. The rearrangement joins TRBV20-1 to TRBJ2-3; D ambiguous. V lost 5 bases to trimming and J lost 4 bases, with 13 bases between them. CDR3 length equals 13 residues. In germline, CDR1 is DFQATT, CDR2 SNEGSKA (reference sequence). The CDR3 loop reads CSARKSTPDTQYF. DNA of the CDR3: TGCAGTGCTCGGAAGTCTACCCCAGATACGCAGTATTTT.

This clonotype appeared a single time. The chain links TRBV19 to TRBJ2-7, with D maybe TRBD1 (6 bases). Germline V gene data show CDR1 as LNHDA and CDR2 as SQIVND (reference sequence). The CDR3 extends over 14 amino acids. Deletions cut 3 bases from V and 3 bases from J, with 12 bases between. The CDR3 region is CASSIQAGVYEQYF. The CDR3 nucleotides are TGTGCCAGTAGTATTCAGGCAGGGGTCTACGAGCAGTACTTC.

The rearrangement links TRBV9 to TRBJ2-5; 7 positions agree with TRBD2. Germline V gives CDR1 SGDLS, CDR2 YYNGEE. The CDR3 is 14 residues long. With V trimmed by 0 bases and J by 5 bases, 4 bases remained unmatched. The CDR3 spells CASSVAAGAETQYF. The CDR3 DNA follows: TGTGCCAGCAGCGTAGCGGCGGGAGCGGAGACCCAGTACTTC.

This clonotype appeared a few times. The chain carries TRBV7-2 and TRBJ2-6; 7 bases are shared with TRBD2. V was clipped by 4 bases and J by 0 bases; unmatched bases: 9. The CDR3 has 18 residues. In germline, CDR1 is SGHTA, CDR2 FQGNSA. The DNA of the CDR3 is TGTGCCAGCAGCTCGTACTACACGGGGGGCTCTGGGGCCAACGTCCTGACTTTC. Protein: CASSSYYTGGSGANVLTF.

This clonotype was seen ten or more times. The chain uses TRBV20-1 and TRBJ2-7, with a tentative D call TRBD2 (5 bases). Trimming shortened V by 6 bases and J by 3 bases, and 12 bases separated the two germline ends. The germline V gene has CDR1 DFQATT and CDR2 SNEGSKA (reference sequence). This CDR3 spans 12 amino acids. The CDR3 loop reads CSAMRRGYEQYF. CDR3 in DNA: TGCAGTGCGATGCGCCGGGGCTACGAGCAGTACTTC.

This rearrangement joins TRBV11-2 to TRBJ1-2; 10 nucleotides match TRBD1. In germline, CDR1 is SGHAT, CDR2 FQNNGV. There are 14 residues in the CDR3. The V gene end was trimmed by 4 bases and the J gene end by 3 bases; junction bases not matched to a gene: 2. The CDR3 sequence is CASSSGTGDYGYTF. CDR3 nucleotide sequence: TGTGCCAGCAGCTCGGGGACAGGGGACTATGGCTACACCTTC. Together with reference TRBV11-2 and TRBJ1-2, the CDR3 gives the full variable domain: EAGVAQSPRYKIIEKRQSVAFWCNPISGHATLYWYQQILGQGPKLLIQFQNNGVVDDSQLPKDRFSAERLKGVDSTLKIQPAKLEDSAVYLCASSSGTGDYGYTFGSGTRLTVV.

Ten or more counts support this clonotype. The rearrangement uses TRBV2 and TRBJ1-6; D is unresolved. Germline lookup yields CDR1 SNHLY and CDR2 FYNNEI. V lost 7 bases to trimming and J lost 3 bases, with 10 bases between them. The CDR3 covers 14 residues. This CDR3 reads CASIQDGYNSPLHF. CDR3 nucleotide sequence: TGTGCCAGCATTCAGGACGGCTATAATTCACCCCTCCACTTT.

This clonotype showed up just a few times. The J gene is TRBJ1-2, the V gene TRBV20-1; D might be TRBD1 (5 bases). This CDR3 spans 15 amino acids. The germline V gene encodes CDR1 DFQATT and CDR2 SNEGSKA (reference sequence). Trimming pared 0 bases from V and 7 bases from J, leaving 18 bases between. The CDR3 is CSARDGEGRVFGYTF. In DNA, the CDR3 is TGCAGTGCTAGAGATGGAGAAGGCAGGGTTTTTGGCTACACCTTC.

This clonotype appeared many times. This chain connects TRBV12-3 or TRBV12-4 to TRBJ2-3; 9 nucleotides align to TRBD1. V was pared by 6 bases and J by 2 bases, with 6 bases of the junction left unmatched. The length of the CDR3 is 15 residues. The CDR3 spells CASRKGQGTTDTQYF. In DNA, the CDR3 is TGTGCCAGCAGAAAAGGACAGGGGACCACAGATACGCAGTATTTT.

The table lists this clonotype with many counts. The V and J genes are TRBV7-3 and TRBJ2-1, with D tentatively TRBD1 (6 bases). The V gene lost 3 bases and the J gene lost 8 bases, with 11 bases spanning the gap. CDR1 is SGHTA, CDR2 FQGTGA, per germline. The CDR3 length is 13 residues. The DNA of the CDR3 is TGTGCCAGCAGCTTGACAGGCTTCGATGAGCAGTTCTTC. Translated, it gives CASSLTGFDEQFF.